The 20 T cell receptor beta chains below were found in one sample sequenced in a study of blood T cell repertoires in COVID-19. Produced via immunoSEQ multiplex PCR; TCRdb's table is partial and in-frame only. The sample has over 70,000 clones; approximately 76% are singletons. Material for sequencing was peripheral blood. These receptors came from a man in his 70s with acute or convalescent COVID-19.

This clone was counted once. The rearrangement joins TRBV7-8 to TRBJ2-7, with TRBD1 matching over 7 bases. V lost 4 bases to trimming and J lost 4 bases; unmatched junction nucleotides: 10. The CDR3 has 15 residues. Germline V CDR1 and CDR2: SGHVS, FQNEAQ. For the CDR3, the DNA is TGTGCCAGCAGCTCCCTCAGACAGGGTAATTACGAGCAGTACGTC. Translated, it gives CASSSLRQGNYEQYV.

The DNA for the CDR3 is TGTGCCAGCAGCCAAGGTGGTGGGGGGGACCAGCCCCAGCATTTT. Translating it yields CASSQGGGGDQPQHF. The chain employs TRBV28 and TRBJ1-5, with D maybe TRBD1 (5 bases). CDR3 length: 15 residues. The V end lost 6 bases, the J end lost 7 bases, and 19 bases lay between the germline ends. Germline CDR1 MDHEN, CDR2 SYDVKM.

The gene calls are TRBV5-8 and TRBJ1-6; TRBD1 agrees at 7 bases. The CDR3 has 17 residues. Germline-derived CDR1 and CDR2 are SGHTS and YDEGEE. After removal of 2 bases from V and 4 bases from J, the junction contained 9 bases not matched to a gene. The CDR3 region has the DNA TGTGCCAGCAGCTTAAGAAGACAGGGTACTTATAATTCACCCCTCCACTTT. Its translation: CASSLRRQGTYNSPLHF.

The rearrangement joins TRBV3-1 (or the pseudogene TRBV3-2) to TRBJ2-1, with 10 bases fitting TRBD2. The CDR3 loop spans 19 amino acids. The germline CDR1 and CDR2 sequences are LGHDT and YNNKEL (reference sequence). V shed 1 base, J shed 0 bases, and the junction held 9 bases outside the gene matches. CDR3 residues: CASSQGLAGDLSSYNEQFF. In DNA, the CDR3 is TGTGCCAGCAGCCAAGGACTAGCGGGTGATCTGAGCTCCTACAATGAGCAGTTCTTC.

The chain employs TRBV5-1 and TRBJ2-1; TRBD1 matches 8 bases. This CDR3 is built from 17 residues. The V gene end was trimmed by 3 bases and the J gene end by 6 bases; junction bases not matched to a gene: 14. Looked up from germline, CDR1 is SGHRS and CDR2 is YFSETQ. CDR3 coding DNA: TGCGCCAGCAGCTCTTCTCCGCCAGGGGGCGATATCAATGAGCAGTTCTTC. It encodes CASSSSPPGGDINEQFF.

The J gene is TRBJ1-2, the V gene TRBV5-1, with 8 bases identical to TRBD1. The V gene end was trimmed by 0 bases and the J gene end by 0 bases; junction bases not matched to a gene: 25. Germline values: CDR1 SGHRS, CDR2 YFSETQ. The CDR3 length is 23 residues. In DNA form, the CDR3 reads TGCGCCAGCAGCTTGGGGACAGGGACAGCGACTCCAAGCCGCCGCGTCGCTAACTATGGCTACACCTTC. It translates to CASSLGTGTATPSRRVANYGYTF.

This clone was counted between two and nine times. The chain combines TRBV5-6 with TRBJ1-2; 9 bases agree with TRBD1. The J segment lost 0 bases and the V segment lost 0 bases, leaving 3 bases of the junction unmatched. CDR3 length: 16 residues. Germline V gene sequence: CDR1 SGHDT, CDR2 YYEEEE. CDR3 in DNA: TGTGCCAGCAGCTTGGGACAGGGGGATACTAACTATGGCTACACCTTC. It is translated as CASSLGQGDTNYGYTF.

This clone was detected once. The gene calls are TRBV18 and TRBJ1-5, with D possibly being TRBD1 (6 bases). The germline V gene has CDR1 KGHSH and CDR2 LQKENI. CDR3 length: 16 residues. Between the trimmed V and J ends, which lost 6 bases and 1 base, there was a span of 16 bases. The DNA of the CDR3 is TGTGCCAGCTCTACAAGGGGGGGGGACAGCAATCAGCCCCAGCATTTT. Translated, it gives CASSTRGGDSNQPQHF.

The J gene is TRBJ1-1, the V gene TRBV6-5; tentative D call: TRBD1 (5 bases). V lost 3 bases to trimming and J lost 0 bases, with 14 bases between them. The CDR3 totals 16 residues. CDR1 MNHEY and CDR2 SVGAGI come from the germline V gene. CDR3 sequence (DNA): TGTGCCAGCAGTTATTCTCCGATAGGGGTGAACACTGAAGCTTTCTTT. The encoded protein is CASSYSPIGVNTEAFF.

This clone was observed a few times. The chain has TRBV7-9 and TRBJ1-2; D ambiguous. Germline loops: CDR1 SEHNR, CDR2 FQNEAQ (reference sequence). CDR3 length equals 16 residues. V gave up 1 base and J gave up 3 bases, with 15 bases separating them. The CDR3 DNA reads TGTGCCAGCAGCTTAGGAGGCGAGTTCGTTCACTATGGCTACACCTTC. Protein: CASSLGGEFVHYGYTF.

This chain uses TRBV6-1 with TRBJ1-2; D might be TRBD1 (6 bases). Germline CDR1 and CDR2: MNHNS and SASEGT. V lost 0 bases to trimming and J lost 6 bases, with 14 bases between them. The CDR3 consists of 15 residues. CDR3 coding DNA: TGTGCCAGCAGTGAAGCGACGGGGGGCTATGATGGCTACACCTTC. This encodes CASSEATGGYDGYTF.

The rearrangement uses TRBV2 and TRBJ1-5, with D perhaps TRBD1 (5 bases). Germline lookup yields CDR1 SNHLY and CDR2 FYNNEI. The V and J ends lost 8 bases and 4 bases respectively, with 15 bases between them. The CDR3 contains 14 residues. The CDR3 here is CASAVGRENQPQHF. Written as DNA, the CDR3 is TGTGCCAGCGCGGTAGGCAGGGAAAATCAGCCCCAGCATTTT.

The rearrangement joins TRBV24-1 to TRBJ2-1, with TRBD1 identical over 9 bases. Losses at the gene ends were 4 bases for V and 8 bases for J; bases not matched to a gene: 8. Germline CDR1 and CDR2: KGHDR and SFDVKD. CDR3 length: 15 residues. The CDR3 loop reads CATSEGGQGRHEQFF. The CDR3 region has the DNA TGTGCCACCAGTGAGGGAGGACAGGGGAGACATGAGCAGTTCTTC.

This clone appeared once. The chain has TRBV5-1 and TRBJ1-2, with a possible D match to TRBD1 (6 bases). The CDR3 runs to 15 residues. CDR1 and CDR2 (germline): SGHRS, YFSETQ. Trimming pared 3 bases from V and 8 bases from J, leaving 20 bases between. DNA of the CDR3: TGCGCCAGCAGCTCCCAGGACGGGACAAGAGAGGGCTACACCTTC. Translation: CASSSQDGTREGYTF.

The J gene is TRBJ2-7, the V gene TRBV2; TRBD2 matches 12 bases. The CDR3 extends over 15 amino acids. V lost 7 bases and J lost 7; bases outside the gene matches: 11. Germline CDR1 reads SNHLY; CDR2 reads FYNNEI. CDR3 amino acids: CASTQRTSGTDEQYF. As DNA, the CDR3 is TGTGCCAGCACTCAAAGGACTAGCGGGACAGATGAGCAGTACTTC.

This chain links TRBV7-2 with TRBJ2-3; the D gene is possibly TRBD1 (5 bases). Germline V CDR1 and CDR2: SGHTA, FQGNSA. The V and J ends lost 5 bases and 4 bases respectively, with 13 bases between them. The CDR3 totals 14 residues. CDR3 in DNA: TGTGCCAGCAGCCCTCAGGGTAACTCAGATACGCAGTATTTT. The encoded protein is CASSPQGNSDTQYF.

This chain uses TRBV27 with TRBJ1-3, with D uncertain. CDR1 and CDR2 from the germline V gene are MNHEY and SMNVEV (reference sequence). The CDR3 contains 15 residues. Deletions cut 3 bases from V and 2 bases from J, with 11 bases between. The CDR3 DNA reads as TGTGCCAGCAGTTTGTTAGGGAGGACTGGAAACACCATATATTTT. It is translated as CASSLLGRTGNTIYF.

The chain combines TRBV19 with TRBJ1-6; D gene ambiguous. This CDR3 has 16 amino acids. Germline V gene data show CDR1 as LNHDA and CDR2 as SQIVND (reference sequence). V was trimmed by 6 bases and J by 5 bases, leaving 17 bases between them. The CDR3 loop reads CASRVPGRTDNSPLHF. As DNA, the CDR3 is TGTGCCAGTAGAGTCCCCGGACGGACTGATAATTCACCCCTCCACTTT.

This chain uses TRBV9 with TRBJ2-5; D may be TRBD2 (5 bases). The germline V gene has CDR1 SGDLS and CDR2 YYNGEE. The CDR3 spans 14 residues. Trimming removed 2 bases from V and 4 bases from J, with 12 bases in between. The CDR3 is CASSVEGSRETQYF. CDR3 nucleotides: TGTGCCAGCAGCGTCGAGGGCAGTAGAGAGACCCAGTACTTC.

The J gene is TRBJ2-5, the V gene TRBV3-1 (or the pseudogene TRBV3-2), with 8 positions matching TRBD2. From germline, CDR1 is LGHDT and CDR2 YNNKEL (reference sequence). This CDR3 has 16 residues. V was pared by 4 bases and J by 5 bases, with 12 bases of the junction left unmatched. The DNA of the CDR3 is TGTGCCAGCAGCCCGTCTTTCGGGGGGGCCACGGAGACCCAGTACTTC. Translated, it gives CASSPSFGGATETQYF.